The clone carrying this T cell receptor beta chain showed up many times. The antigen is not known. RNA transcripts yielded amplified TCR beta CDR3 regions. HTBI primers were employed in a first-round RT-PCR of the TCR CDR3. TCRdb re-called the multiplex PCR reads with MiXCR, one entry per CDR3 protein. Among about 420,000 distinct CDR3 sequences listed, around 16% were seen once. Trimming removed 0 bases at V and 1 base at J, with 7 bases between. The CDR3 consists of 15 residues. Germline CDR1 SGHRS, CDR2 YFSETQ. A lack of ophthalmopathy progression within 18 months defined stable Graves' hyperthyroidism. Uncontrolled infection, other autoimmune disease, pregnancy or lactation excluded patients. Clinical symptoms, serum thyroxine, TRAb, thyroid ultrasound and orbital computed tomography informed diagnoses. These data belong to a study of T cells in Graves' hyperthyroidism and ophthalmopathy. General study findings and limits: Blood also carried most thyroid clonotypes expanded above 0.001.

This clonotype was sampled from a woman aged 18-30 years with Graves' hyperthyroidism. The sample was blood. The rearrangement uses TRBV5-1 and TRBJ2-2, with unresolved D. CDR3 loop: CASSLVALNTGELFF. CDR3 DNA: TGCGCCAGCAGCTTGGTAGCTTTGAACACCGGGGAGCTGTTTTTT.